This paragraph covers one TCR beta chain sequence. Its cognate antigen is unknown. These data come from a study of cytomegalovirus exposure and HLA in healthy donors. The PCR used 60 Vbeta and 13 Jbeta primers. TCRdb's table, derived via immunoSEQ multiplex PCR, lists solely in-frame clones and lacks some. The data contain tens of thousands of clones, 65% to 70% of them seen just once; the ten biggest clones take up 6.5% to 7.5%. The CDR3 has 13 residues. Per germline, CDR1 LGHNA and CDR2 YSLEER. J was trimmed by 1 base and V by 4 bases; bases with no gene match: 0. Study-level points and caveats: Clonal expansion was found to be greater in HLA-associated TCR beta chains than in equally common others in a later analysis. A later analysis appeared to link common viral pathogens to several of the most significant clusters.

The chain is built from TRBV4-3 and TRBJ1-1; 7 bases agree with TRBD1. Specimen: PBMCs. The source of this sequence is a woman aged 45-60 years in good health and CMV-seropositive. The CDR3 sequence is CASSRTGNTEAFF. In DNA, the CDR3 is TGCGCCAGCAGCCGGACAGGGAACACTGAAGCTTTCTTT.